The next 31 T cell receptor beta chains were all read from a single sample in a study of cytomegalovirus exposure and HLA in healthy donors listed by TCRdb under 2017. The library was prepared using the immunoSEQ multiplex PCR assay. For the multiplex PCR, a mixture combining 60 forward primers for TCR Vbeta segments and 13 reverse primers for TCR Jbeta segments was used. Imported from immuneACCESS, the table was reduced by TCRdb to in-frame sequences with V and J called. These copies leave out some clones; in studies compared against another copy, an unresolved V gene accounts for under half, and the cause of the remainder is not known. The sample contains around 150,000 clones, 60% to 85% of them found a single time. Jointly, the top ten make up roughly 2.8% of the sample. The specimen was PBMCs. Source of these receptors: a male donor in good health and CMV-seronegative.

This clone was seen more than once but under ten times. J is TRBJ2-1 and V is TRBV5-1, with 9 bases that match TRBD1. After removal of 4 bases from V and 6 bases from J, the junction contained 8 bases not matched to a gene. Germline CDR1 reads SGHRS; CDR2 reads YFSETQ. This CDR3 spans 15 amino acids. The CDR3: CASSIQGAQGNEQFF. The CDR3 coding sequence is TGCGCCAGCAGCATACAGGGGGCGCAGGGCAATGAGCAGTTCTTC.

The V call is TRBV10-2, the J call TRBJ2-7, with D unclear. CDR3 length: 12 residues. The V and J ends lost 1 base and 3 bases respectively, with 4 bases between them. Germline assignment: CDR1 WSHSY and CDR2 SAAADI. The CDR3, as DNA: TGCGCCAGCAGTGAGTATAACTACGAGCAGTACTTC. This codes for CASSEYNYEQYF.

The V and J genes are TRBV10-3 and TRBJ1-1; tentative D call: TRBD1 (6 bases). The V gene lost 6 bases and the J gene lost 7 bases, with 9 bases spanning the gap. In germline, CDR1 is ENHRY, CDR2 SYGVKD. The CDR3 loop spans 11 amino acids. The CDR3 sequence: CAIRDSLEAFF. CDR3 sequence (DNA): TGTGCCATCAGGGACAGCCTTGAAGCTTTCTTT.

The chain joins TRBV30 to TRBJ1-6, with a weak D call TRBD1 (6 bases). Trimming removed 0 bases from V and 15 bases from J, with 18 bases in between. This CDR3 region has 14 residues. The germline gives CDR1 GTSNPN, CDR2 SVGIG (reference sequence). CDR3 DNA sequence: TGTGCCTGGAGTGTACTGGTAGACAGGCCTTACCTCCACTTT. Amino acids: CAWSVLVDRPYLHF. Supplemented by reference TRBV30 and TRBJ1-6, the full variable domain reads SQTIHQWPATLVQPVGSPLSLECTVEGTSNPNLYWYRQAAGRGLQLLFYSVGIGQISSEVPQNLSASRPQDRQFILSSKKLLLSDSGFYLCAWSVLVDRPYLHFGNGTRLTVT.

The chain is built from TRBV25-1 and TRBJ1-2, with 7 bases lining up with TRBD1. V shed 6 bases and J 6 bases; nucleotides not matched to a gene: 4. Germline V gene lookup returns CDR1 MGHDK and CDR2 SYGVNS. CDR3 length: 12 residues. CDR3 nucleotides: TGTGCCAGCAGCCGACAGGGTGATGGCTACACCTTC. Its translation is CASSRQGDGYTF.

The genes are TRBV19 and TRBJ2-7; 7 bases align to TRBD1. Trimming cost V 6 bases and J 4 bases; bases outside gene matches: 15. CDR3 size: 16 residues. CDR1 LNHDA and CDR2 SQIVND come from the germline V gene (reference sequence). CDR3 in amino acids: CASSPDSRTGSYEQYF. CDR3 bases: TGTGCCAGTAGCCCAGATAGTAGGACAGGTTCTTACGAGCAGTACTTC.

For this clone: A read error may produce the germline difference seen at one junction end. This chain joins TRBV5-1 and TRBJ1-1; D is perhaps TRBD1 (6 bases). Per germline, CDR1 SGHRS and CDR2 YFSETQ. This CDR3 is built from 12 residues. CDR3 loop: CASRFGQSEAFF. CDR3 in DNA: TGCGCCAGCCGCTTCGGACAGTCTGAAGCTTTCTTT.

This clone was observed once. The chain carries TRBV7-9 and TRBJ2-7; 8 nucleotides agree with TRBD2. Trimming at V came to 1 base and at J to 2 bases, leaving 4 bases not matched to a gene. The CDR3 totals 15 residues. CDR1 is SEHNR, CDR2 FQNEAQ, per germline (reference sequence). CDR3 DNA: TGTGCCAGCAGCTTAGGTGCGGGGGGTGCCTACGAGCAGTACTTC. This encodes CASSLGAGGAYEQYF.

A single count supports this clone. This chain joins TRBV5-1 and TRBJ1-1; 9 positions match TRBD1. CDR3 length: 15 amino acids. Trimming at V came to 3 bases and at J to 5 bases, leaving 8 bases not matched to a gene. Looked up from germline, CDR1 is SGHRS and CDR2 is YFSETQ. The CDR3 is CASSWDRVGKTEAFF. CDR3 DNA: TGCGCCAGCAGCTGGGACAGGGTTGGGAAGACTGAAGCTTTCTTT.

About this clone itself: Other DNA sequences in the sample encode the same CDR3. V gene TRBV6-1 combines with J gene TRBJ1-1; D uncertain. Trimming removed 6 bases from V and 0 bases from J, with 11 bases in between. From germline, CDR1 is MNHNS and CDR2 SASEGT. The CDR3 extends over 14 amino acids. The CDR3 DNA reads TGTGCCAGCAGCCTAACTTTGCTGAACACTGAAGCTTTCTTT. It codes for CASSLTLLNTEAFF.

This chain uses TRBV7-9 with TRBJ1-4; TRBD1 matches 7 bases. The CDR3 is 15 residues long. The germline V gene has CDR1 SEHNR and CDR2 FQNEAQ (reference sequence). With V trimmed by 5 bases and J by 0 bases, 3 bases remained unmatched. The CDR3 DNA reads TGTGCCAGCAGCGGGGACAGTACAACTAATGAAAAACTGTTTTTT. It specifies CASSGDSTTNEKLFF.

The V call is TRBV7-9, the J call TRBJ2-2, with 9 positions matching TRBD1. The ends lost 6 bases at V and 2 bases at J; junction bases unmatched: 7. In germline, CDR1 is SEHNR, CDR2 FQNEAQ (reference sequence). The CDR3 has 16 residues. CDR3 sequence reads: CASRQGQGPNTGELFF. CDR3 bases: TGTGCCAGCAGACAAGGACAGGGGCCTAACACCGGGGAGCTGTTTTTT.

This clone was observed once. This chain connects TRBV30 to TRBJ2-3; TRBD1 is a possible D gene (5 bases). V gave up 3 bases and J gave up 0 bases, with 13 bases separating them. This CDR3 region has 15 residues. Germline V CDR1 and CDR2: GTSNPN, SVGIG (reference sequence). The CDR3 sequence: CAWSERGGSTDTQYF. In nucleotides, the CDR3 is TGTGCCTGGAGCGAAAGGGGTGGAAGCACAGATACGCAGTATTTT.

As to this clone: One end of the junction does not line up with germline, which may come from a read error. The V gene is TRBV7-7, the J gene TRBJ2-5; TRBD2 matches at 7 bases. The germline V gene has CDR1 SSHAT and CDR2 FNYEAQ (reference sequence). There are 15 residues in the CDR3. The CDR3 DNA follows: TGTGCTAGCAGACGCGGAACGGGGGGCCAAGAGACCCAGTACTTC. It codes for CASRRGTGGQETQYF.

This clone has only one observation. This rearrangement joins TRBV15 to TRBJ1-2, with a tentative D call TRBD1 (5 bases). Germline V CDR1 and CDR2: LNHNV, YYDKDF (reference sequence). There are 15 residues in the CDR3. Trimming removed 3 bases at V and 0 bases at J, with 11 bases between. Written as DNA, the CDR3 is TGTGCCACCAGCAGGCCAGACAGAGCTAACTATGGCTACACCTTC. Translating it yields CATSRPDRANYGYTF.

The chain carries TRBV6-5 and TRBJ1-1; D possibly corresponds to TRBD1 (6 bases). Germline CDR1 is MNHEY and CDR2 is SVGAGI. This CDR3 has 14 amino acids. The V gene lost 5 bases and the J gene lost 0 bases, with 10 bases spanning the gap. The CDR3 region has the DNA TGTGCCAGCAGTCTAGGGACACTGAACACTGAAGCTTTCTTT. Protein product: CASSLGTLNTEAFF.

Only one count was recorded for this clone. J is TRBJ2-7 and V is TRBV30; D is perhaps TRBD2 (6 bases). V was clipped by 0 bases and J by 4 bases, with 13 bases between them. Germline loops: CDR1 GTSNPN, CDR2 SVGIG (reference sequence). The CDR3 is 14 amino acids. CDR3 in amino acids: CAWSVGGVGYEQYF. CDR3 DNA sequence: TGTGCCTGGAGTGTCGGGGGAGTAGGGTACGAGCAGTACTTC.

CDR3 sequence (DNA): TGTGCCTGGAGTATCGGACAGCCAAGCTCTGGAAACACCATATATTTT. It specifies CAWSIGQPSSGNTIYF. This sequence joins TRBV30 and TRBJ1-3; a possible D gene is TRBD1 (6 bases). V lost 2 bases and J 0 bases, leaving 14 bases between the germline ends. The CDR3 covers 16 residues. CDR1 is GTSNPN, CDR2 SVGIG, per germline (reference sequence).

V usage is TRBV19 and J usage is TRBJ1-1, with TRBD1 as a possible D gene (6 bases). The CDR3 consists of 15 residues. In germline, CDR1 is LNHDA, CDR2 SQIVND (reference sequence). The V end lost 3 bases, the J end lost 2 bases, and 13 bases lay between the germline ends. The CDR3 DNA reads as TGTGCCAGTAGTATCAGAGCAGGGGTAAACACTGAAGCTTTCTTT. As protein: CASSIRAGVNTEAFF. Looking up the rest from reference TRBV19 and TRBJ1-1 gives the full variable domain: DGGITQSPKYLFRKEGQNVTLSCEQNLNHDAMYWYRQDPGQGLRLIYYSQIVNDFQKGDIAEGYSVSREKKESFPLTVTSAQKNPTAFYLCASSIRAGVNTEAFFGQGTRLTVV.

The chain recombines TRBV2 with TRBJ1-2; possibly TRBD1 for D (6 bases). From germline, CDR1 is SNHLY and CDR2 FYNNEI. This CDR3 comprises 15 residues. V was pared by 9 bases and J by 0 bases, with 17 bases between. The CDR3 DNA follows: TGTGCCAGGCCTACCGGGACAAGCCCTAACTATGGCTACACCTTC. Its protein product is CARPTGTSPNYGYTF.

This chain links TRBV4-3 with TRBJ1-3, with D possibly matching TRBD1 (5 bases). The CDR3 contains 17 residues. V lost 0 bases to trimming and J lost 0 bases, with 12 bases between them. Germline CDR1 and CDR2: LGHNA and YSLEER. This CDR3 is CASSQDMGLSSGNTIYF. The CDR3 DNA reads as TGCGCCAGCAGCCAAGATATGGGGCTGAGCTCTGGAAACACCATATATTTT.

This clone came up a few times. V is TRBV27 and J is TRBJ1-5, with 9 bases aligning to TRBD1. The CDR3 length is 14 residues. CDR1 is MNHEY and CDR2 is SMNVEV in the germline V gene (reference sequence). V gave up 6 bases and J gave up 4 bases; unmatched junction bases: 4. The CDR3 protein is CASSRGQGNQPQHF. In nucleotides, the CDR3 is TGTGCCAGCAGCCGCGGACAGGGGAATCAGCCCCAGCATTTT.

The chain is built from TRBV27 and TRBJ2-1; the D gene is possibly TRBD1 (5 bases). Germline V gene sequence: CDR1 MNHEY, CDR2 SMNVEV (reference sequence). Trimming removed 2 bases at V and 2 bases at J, with 10 bases between. The CDR3 is 15 amino acids. CDR3 residues: CASSLGAEPYNEQFF. The CDR3 nucleotides are TGTGCCAGCAGTTTAGGGGCAGAGCCCTACAATGAGCAGTTCTTC.

The rearrangement joins TRBV5-6 to TRBJ2-7; possibly TRBD1 for D (5 bases). The CDR3 has 13 residues. Per germline, CDR1 SGHDT and CDR2 YYEEEE. V was clipped by 4 bases and J by 4 bases, with 12 bases between them. CDR3 sequence: CASSGSTGYEQYF. In nucleotides, the CDR3 is TGTGCCAGCAGCGGATCCACAGGTTACGAGCAGTACTTC.

V gene TRBV6-1 combines with J gene TRBJ1-2; no clear D gene. The CDR3 contains 13 residues. In germline, CDR1 is MNHNS, CDR2 SASEGT. The V and J ends lost 3 bases and 2 bases respectively, with 7 bases between them. The CDR3 protein is CASSDGENYGYTF. The DNA for the CDR3 is TGTGCCAGCAGTGATGGGGAGAACTATGGCTACACCTTC.

The table lists this clone with a count of one. V gene TRBV30 combines with J gene TRBJ1-1, with a possible D match to TRBD1 (5 bases). The CDR3 is made up of 11 amino acids. Germline CDR1 is GTSNPN and CDR2 is SVGIG (reference sequence). V was clipped by 2 bases and J by 4 bases, with 5 bases between them. The CDR3 DNA is TGTGCCTGGAGTAGGGGCACTGAAGCTTTCTTT. It specifies CAWSRGTEAFF. The full variable domain, completed using reference TRBV30 and TRBJ1-1, is SQTIHQWPATLVQPVGSPLSLECTVEGTSNPNLYWYRQAAGRGLQLLFYSVGIGQISSEVPQNLSASRPQDRQFILSSKKLLLSDSGFYLCAWSRGTEAFFGQGTRLTVV.

The DNA for the CDR3 is TGTGCCAGCAGAGGAGCGGGGGACACCGGGGAGCTGTTTTTT. It translates to CASRGAGDTGELFF. The rearrangement joins TRBV6-5 to TRBJ2-2, with 8 positions matching TRBD2. The J segment lost 3 bases and the V segment lost 6 bases, leaving 3 bases of the junction unmatched. Germline CDR1 and CDR2: MNHEY and SVGAGI. This CDR3 is built from 14 residues.

The rearrangement uses TRBV27 and TRBJ2-3, with 11 nucleotides matching TRBD2. Germline assignment: CDR1 MNHEY and CDR2 SMNVEV (reference sequence). The CDR3 covers 15 residues. Trimming cost V 7 bases and J 5 bases; bases outside gene matches: 8. CDR3 amino acids: CASTSTSGERDTQYF. CDR3 nucleotides: TGTGCCAGCACATCGACTAGCGGGGAGAGAGATACGCAGTATTTT.

The gene calls are TRBV11-1 and TRBJ2-5, with 9 bases identical to TRBD1. The CDR3 is 15 amino acids. Losses at the gene ends were 4 bases for V and 7 bases for J; bases not matched to a gene: 10. Germline lookup yields CDR1 SGHAT and CDR2 FQDESV (reference sequence). The DNA of the CDR3 is TGTGCCAGCAGCTCCCCGGGACAGGGTGATGGGACCCAGTACTTC. Amino acids: CASSSPGQGDGTQYF.

Of note for this clone: Its ends do not fully match the called genes, so a read error is possible. The chain recombines TRBV7-7 with TRBJ2-1; 10 nucleotides agree with TRBD2. The CDR3 is 16 amino acids. The germline CDR1 and CDR2 sequences are SSHAT and FNYEAQ (reference sequence). CDR3 DNA sequence: TGTGCTAGCAGCTTAGAATTAGCGGGAGGCTACAATGAGCAGTTCTTC. It codes for CASSLELAGGYNEQFF.

The chain couples TRBV27 to TRBJ1-1; TRBD1 aligns across 7 bases. The CDR3 length is 14 residues. J was trimmed by 8 bases and V by 2 bases; bases with no gene match: 8. CDR1 is MNHEY, CDR2 SMNVEV, per germline (reference sequence). CDR3 sequence reads: CASSLSGTALEAFF. Written as DNA, the CDR3 is TGTGCCAGCAGTTTAAGTGGGACAGCACTAGAAGCTTTCTTT.